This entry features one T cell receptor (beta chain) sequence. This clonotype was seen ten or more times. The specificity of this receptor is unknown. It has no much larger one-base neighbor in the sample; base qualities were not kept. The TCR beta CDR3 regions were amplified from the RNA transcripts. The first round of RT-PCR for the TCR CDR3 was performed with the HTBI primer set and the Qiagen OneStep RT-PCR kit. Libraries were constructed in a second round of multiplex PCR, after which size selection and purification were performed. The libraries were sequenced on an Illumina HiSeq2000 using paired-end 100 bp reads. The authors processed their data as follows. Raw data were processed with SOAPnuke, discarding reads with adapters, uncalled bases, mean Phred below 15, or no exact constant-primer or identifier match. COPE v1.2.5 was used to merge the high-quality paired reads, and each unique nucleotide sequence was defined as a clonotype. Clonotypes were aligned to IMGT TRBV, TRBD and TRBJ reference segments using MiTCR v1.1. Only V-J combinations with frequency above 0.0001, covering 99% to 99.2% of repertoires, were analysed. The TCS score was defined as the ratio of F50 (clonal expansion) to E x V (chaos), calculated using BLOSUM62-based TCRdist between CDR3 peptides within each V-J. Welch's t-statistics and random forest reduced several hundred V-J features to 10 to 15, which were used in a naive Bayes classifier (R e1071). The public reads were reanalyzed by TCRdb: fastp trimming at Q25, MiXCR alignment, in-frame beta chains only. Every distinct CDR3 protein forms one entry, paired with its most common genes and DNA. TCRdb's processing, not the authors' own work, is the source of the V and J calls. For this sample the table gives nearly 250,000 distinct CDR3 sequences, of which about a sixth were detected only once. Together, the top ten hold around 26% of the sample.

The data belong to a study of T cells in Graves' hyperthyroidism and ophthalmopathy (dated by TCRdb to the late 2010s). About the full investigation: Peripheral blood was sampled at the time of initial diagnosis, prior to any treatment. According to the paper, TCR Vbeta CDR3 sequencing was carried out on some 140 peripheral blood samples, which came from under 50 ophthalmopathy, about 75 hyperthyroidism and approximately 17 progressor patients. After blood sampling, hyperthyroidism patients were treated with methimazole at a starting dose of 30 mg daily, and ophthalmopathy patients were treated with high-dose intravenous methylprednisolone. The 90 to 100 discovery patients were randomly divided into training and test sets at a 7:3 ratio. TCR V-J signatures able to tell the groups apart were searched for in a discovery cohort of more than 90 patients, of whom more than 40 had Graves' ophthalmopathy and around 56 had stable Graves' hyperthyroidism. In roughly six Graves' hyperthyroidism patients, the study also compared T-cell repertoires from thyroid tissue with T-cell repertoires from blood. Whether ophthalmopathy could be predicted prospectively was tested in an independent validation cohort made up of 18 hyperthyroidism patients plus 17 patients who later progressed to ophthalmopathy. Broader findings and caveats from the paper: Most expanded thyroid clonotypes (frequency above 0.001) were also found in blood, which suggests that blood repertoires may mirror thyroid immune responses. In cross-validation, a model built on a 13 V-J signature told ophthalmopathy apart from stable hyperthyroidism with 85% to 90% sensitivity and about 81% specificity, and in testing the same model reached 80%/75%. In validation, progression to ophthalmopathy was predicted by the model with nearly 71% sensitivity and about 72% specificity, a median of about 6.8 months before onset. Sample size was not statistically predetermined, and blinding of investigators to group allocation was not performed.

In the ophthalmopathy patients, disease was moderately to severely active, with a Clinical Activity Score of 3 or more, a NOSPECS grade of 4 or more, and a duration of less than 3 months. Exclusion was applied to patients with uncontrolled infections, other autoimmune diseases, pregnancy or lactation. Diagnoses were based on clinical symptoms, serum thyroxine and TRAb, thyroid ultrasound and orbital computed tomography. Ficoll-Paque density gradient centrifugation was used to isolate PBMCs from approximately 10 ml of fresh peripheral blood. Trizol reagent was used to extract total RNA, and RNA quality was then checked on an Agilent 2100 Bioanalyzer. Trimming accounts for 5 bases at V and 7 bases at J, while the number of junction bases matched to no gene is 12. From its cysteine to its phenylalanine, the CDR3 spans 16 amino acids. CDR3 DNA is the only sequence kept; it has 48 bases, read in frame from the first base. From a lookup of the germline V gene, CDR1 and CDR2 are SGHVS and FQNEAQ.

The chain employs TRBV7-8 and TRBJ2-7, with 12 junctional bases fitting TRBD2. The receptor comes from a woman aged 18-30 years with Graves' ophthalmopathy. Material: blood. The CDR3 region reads CASSRLTSGGRVEQYF. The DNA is TGTGCCAGCAGCCGCCTGACTAGCGGGGGTAGGGTGGAGCAGTACTTC.